This TCR beta chain was captured in a study of shared clonotypes between healthy human individuals (dated by TCRdb to 2020 to 2021). Background on the whole study: Two women and a few men aged 18 to 49 years were included in the cohort. Per donor, three plates each were used for CD4 naive and CD4 memory, two for CD8 naive, and one for CD8 memory. To estimate repertoire size and how much clonotype sharing occurs between individuals, the study deeply sequenced the blood TCR repertoires of about 5 healthy adults. Different laboratories and diverse techniques were used to prepare libraries and sequence TCR repertoires, to increase sequencing depth and limit assay-specific biases. Each donor's leukapheresis produced roughly between roughly 0.9 and 8.9 billion PBMCs. General conclusions and limits of the study: Even with the large sequencing depth, rarefaction of the sorted-subset datasets indicated that sequencing was incomplete. Estimated clonotype richness was generally larger for naive than for memory subsets. Only blood was sampled, and tissue TCR repertoires likely differ from those in blood. The genetic and exposure-history diversity represented was limited by the small number of donors. Across a handful of donors, about 5% of naive CD4, approximately 3.5% of naive CD8, under 2.5% of memory CD4, and about 0.44% of memory CD8 clonotypes were shared. Based on pairwise subsampling, the degree of clonotype sharing among donors was expected to be affected by sequencing depth. Clonotypes shared by all four sorted-subset donors showed higher generation probabilities than non-shared clonotypes.

TCR CDR3 regions were amplified from genomic DNA by multiplex PCR using the deep immunoSEQ assay. Extracted genomic DNA from each cell subset was distributed evenly across all wells of several immunoSEQ 96-well plates, and each plate was treated as a replicate. Each replicate PCR for sorted subsets received about 0.2 ug genomic DNA, equal to tens of thousands of T cell genomes. Purified libraries were measured with a Qubit 3.0 fluorometer, size-checked on a Bioanalyzer 2100, and measured again with the KAPA Library Quantification kit. A separate single-read 150-cycle Illumina NextSeq 550 flow cell was used to sequence each immunoSEQ 96-well plate. Per the authors' processing: The immunoSEQ output contained only junctional sequences without quality scores, so filtering could not match that applied to full-length reads. Sequences were annotated with PyIR, a Python wrapper for IgBLAST v1.9, using IMGT germline references to assign V/J genes and CDR3. Reads were removed for weak V/J assignments (E-value above 1e-6), missing CDR3, stop codons, out-of-frame junctions, or ambiguous translated residues. V3J clonotypes were defined as sequences sharing an identical inferred V gene, J gene, and CDR3 amino acid sequence. Percentage overlap between repertoires was computed as shared unique clonotypes divided by the size of the smaller repertoire. Repertoire richness was assessed with RTK rarefaction, the Chao1 estimator, and Recon v2.1 estimates of unobserved clonotypes. Generation probabilities for all TCRbeta clonotypes obtained by the gDNA method from several donors were computed using OLGA. Sourced from immuneACCESS, this table was stored by TCRdb with only in-frame sequences that have V and J called. A share of the clones is absent; for the studies checked, an unresolved V gene accounts for under half, and the remainder has no known explanation. V, J and clone size reflect that table, while D and trimming were determined from the DNA. A total of about 380,000 clones appear in this sample, 90% to 97% of them only once. The ten largest clones represent approximately 0.32% of the sample.

On this clone: No antigen is known for it. No base qualities exist here, and no much larger clone lies one base off it.

The donors were healthy, HIV-negative adults with no recently reported acute infections or vaccinations. All donors were Caucasian adults living in Nashville, Tennessee, USA. The CD8 memory samples were a combination of magnetically selected CD45RO+ cells and CCR7-negative CD45RA+ effector memory (TemRA) cells. After blood collection by leukapheresis, PBMCs were isolated using Ficoll-Histopaque density gradient centrifugation and then cryopreserved in the vapor phase of liquid nitrogen. Analytical flow cytometry was used to check the purity and quantity of every magnetically sorted T cell population. Genomic DNA was isolated from every sorted fraction and measured by UV absorbance on a Nanodrop 2000c. The germline V gene provides CDR1 MGHDK and CDR2 SYGVNS. Including the terminal cysteine and phenylalanine, the CDR3 comprises 12 residues. CDR3 DNA only is kept here, 36 bases in frame from base 1. At the junction V is shortened by 2 bases and J by 7 bases, with 8 bases in between.

The sequence is built from TRBV25-1 and TRBJ1-1; the D gene lacks a confident call. Material for sequencing was memory CD8+ T cells sorted from blood. Explained via the paper, the cell subset or site label denotes: CD45RO+ cells pooled with CCR7-negative TemRA cells. The origin of this receptor is a man younger than 40 in good health. At the DNA level, the sequence is TGTGCCAGCAGTGAAGGCCCAGATGAAGCTTTCTTT. The encoded protein is CASSEGPDEAFF.